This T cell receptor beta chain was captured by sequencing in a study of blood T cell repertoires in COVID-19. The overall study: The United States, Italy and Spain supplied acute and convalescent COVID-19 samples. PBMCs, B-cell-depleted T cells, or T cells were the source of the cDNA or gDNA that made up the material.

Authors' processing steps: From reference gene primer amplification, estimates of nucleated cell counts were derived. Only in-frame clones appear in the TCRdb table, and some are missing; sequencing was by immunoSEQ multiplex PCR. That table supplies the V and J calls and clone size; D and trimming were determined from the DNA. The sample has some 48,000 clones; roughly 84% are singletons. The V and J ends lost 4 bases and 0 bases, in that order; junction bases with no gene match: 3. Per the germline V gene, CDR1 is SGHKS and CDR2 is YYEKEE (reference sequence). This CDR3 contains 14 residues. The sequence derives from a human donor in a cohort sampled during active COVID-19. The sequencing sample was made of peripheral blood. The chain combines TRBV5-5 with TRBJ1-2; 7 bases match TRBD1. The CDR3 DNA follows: TGTGCCAGCAGCGCTACAGGGGCTAACTATGGCTACACCTTC. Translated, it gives CASSATGANYGYTF.